This record looks at one T cell receptor (beta chain) sequence and its context. Sequencing was performed with immunoSEQ multiplex PCR; in TCRdb, only in-frame clones are kept and a portion is missing. The sample contains 250,000 to 350,000 clones, about 90% of which appear only once. The data belong to a study of blood T cell repertoires in COVID-19. V lost 5 bases and J lost 1, with 8 bases in between. This CDR3 is 13 amino acids long. Germline V CDR1 and CDR2: MNHEY, SVGAGI. Sequenced: peripheral blood. This sequence joins TRBV6-5 and TRBJ1-1; a weak D match, TRBD1 (5 bases). The TCR sequence derives from a woman aged 45-65 years who had recovered from COVID-19. In DNA, the CDR3 is TGTGCCAGCAGTCACACAGGGAACACTGAAGCTTTCTTT. This translates into CASSHTGNTEAFF.